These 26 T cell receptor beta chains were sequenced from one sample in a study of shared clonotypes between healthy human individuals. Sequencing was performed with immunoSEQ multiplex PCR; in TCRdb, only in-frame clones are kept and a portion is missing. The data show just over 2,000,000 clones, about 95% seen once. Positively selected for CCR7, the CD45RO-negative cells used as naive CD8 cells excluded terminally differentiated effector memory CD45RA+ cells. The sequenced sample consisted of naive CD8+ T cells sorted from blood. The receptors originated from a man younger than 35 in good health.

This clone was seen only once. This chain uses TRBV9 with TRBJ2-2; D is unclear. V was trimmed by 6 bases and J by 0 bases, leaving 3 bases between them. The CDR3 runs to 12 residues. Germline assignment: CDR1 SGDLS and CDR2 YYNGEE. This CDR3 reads CASNTNTGELFF. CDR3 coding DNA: TGTGCCAGCAACACGAACACCGGGGAGCTGTTTTTT.

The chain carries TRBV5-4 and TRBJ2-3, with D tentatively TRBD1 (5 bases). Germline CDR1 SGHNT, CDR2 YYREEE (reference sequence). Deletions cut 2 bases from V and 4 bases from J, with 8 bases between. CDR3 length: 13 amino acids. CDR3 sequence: CASSLTGPDTQYF. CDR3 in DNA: TGTGCCAGCAGCTTAACAGGCCCAGATACGCAGTATTTT. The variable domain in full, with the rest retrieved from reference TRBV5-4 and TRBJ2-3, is ETGVTQSPTHLIKTRGQQVTLRCSSQSGHNTVSWYQQALGQGPQFIFQYYREEENGRGNFPPRFSGLQFPNYSSELNVNALELDDSALYLCASSLTGPDTQYFGPGTRLTVL.

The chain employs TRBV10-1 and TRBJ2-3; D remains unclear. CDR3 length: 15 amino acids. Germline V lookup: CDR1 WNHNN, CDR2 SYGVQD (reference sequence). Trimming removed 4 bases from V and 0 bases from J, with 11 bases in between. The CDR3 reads CASSGSADSTDTQYF. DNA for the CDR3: TGCGCCAGCAGTGGGTCGGCAGACAGCACAGATACGCAGTATTTT.

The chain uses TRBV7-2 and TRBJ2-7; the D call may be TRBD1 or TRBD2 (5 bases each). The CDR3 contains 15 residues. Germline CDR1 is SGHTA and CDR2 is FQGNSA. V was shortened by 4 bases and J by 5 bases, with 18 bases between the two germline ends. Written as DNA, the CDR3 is TGTGCCAGCAGCTGGGGGACCCTACTAGGCCACGAGCAGTACTTC. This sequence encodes CASSWGTLLGHEQYF.

CDR3 in DNA: TGTGCCAGCAGGTTACGGGGGCTGGTACACACTGAAGCTTTCTTT. This encodes CASRLRGLVHTEAFF. J is TRBJ1-1 and V is TRBV2; TRBD1 might be the D (6 bases). The CDR3 sequence is 15 residues long. V lost 6 bases to trimming and J lost 3 bases, with 17 bases between them. Germline values: CDR1 SNHLY, CDR2 FYNNEI.

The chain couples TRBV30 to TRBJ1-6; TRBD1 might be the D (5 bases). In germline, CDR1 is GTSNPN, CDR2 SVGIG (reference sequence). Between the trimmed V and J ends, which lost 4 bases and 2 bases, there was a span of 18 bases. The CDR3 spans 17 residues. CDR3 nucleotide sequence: TGTGCCTGGACCGTACCGGTAGGGGCCCCCTATAATTCACCCCTCCACTTT. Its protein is CAWTVPVGAPYNSPLHF.

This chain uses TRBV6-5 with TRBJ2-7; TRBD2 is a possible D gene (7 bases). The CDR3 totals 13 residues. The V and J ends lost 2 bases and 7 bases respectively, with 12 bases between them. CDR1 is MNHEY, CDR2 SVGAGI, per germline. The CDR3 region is CASSYRGAWEQYF. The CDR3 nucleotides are TGTGCCAGCAGTTACCGGGGGGCATGGGAGCAGTACTTC.

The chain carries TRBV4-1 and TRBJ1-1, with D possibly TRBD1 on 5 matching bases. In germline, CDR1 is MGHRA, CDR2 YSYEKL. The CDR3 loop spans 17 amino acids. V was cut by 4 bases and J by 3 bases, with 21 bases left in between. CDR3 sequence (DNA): TGCGCCAGCAGCCCCTTGGGGACCTACTCATTGGACACTGAAGCTTTCTTT. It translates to CASSPLGTYSLDTEAFF.

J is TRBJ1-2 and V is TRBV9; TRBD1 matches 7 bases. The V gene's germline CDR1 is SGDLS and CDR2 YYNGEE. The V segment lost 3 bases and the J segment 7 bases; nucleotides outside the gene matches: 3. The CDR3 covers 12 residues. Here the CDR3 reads CASSAGQLGYTF. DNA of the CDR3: TGTGCCAGCAGCGCGGGACAGCTTGGCTACACCTTC. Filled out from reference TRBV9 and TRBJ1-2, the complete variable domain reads DSGVTQTPKHLITATGQRVTLRCSPRSGDLSVYWYQQSLDQGLQFLIQYYNGEERAKGNILERFSAQQFPDLHSELNLSSLELGDSALYFCASSAGQLGYTFGSGTRLTVV.

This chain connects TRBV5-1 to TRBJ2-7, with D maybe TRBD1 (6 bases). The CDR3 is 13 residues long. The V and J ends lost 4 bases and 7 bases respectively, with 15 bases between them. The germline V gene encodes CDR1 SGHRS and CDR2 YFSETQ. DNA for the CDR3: TGCGCCAGCAGCCACCGGGACAACCTGGAGCAGTACTTC. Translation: CASSHRDNLEQYF.

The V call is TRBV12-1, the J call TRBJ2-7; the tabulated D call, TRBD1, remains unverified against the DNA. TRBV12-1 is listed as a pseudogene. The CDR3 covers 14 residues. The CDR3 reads CASSFDRGRYEQYF. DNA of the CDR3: TGTGCCAGCAGCTTCGACAGAGGCCGCTACGAGCAGTACTTC.

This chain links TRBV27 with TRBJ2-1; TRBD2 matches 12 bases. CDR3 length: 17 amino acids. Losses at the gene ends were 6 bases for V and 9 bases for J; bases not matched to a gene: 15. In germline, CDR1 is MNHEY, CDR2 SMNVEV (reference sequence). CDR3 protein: CASSSFGLAGFFGEQFF. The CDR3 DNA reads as TGTGCCAGCAGCTCCTTCGGACTAGCGGGATTCTTTGGTGAGCAGTTCTTC.

DNA for the CDR3: TGCGCCAGCAGCTTGATCGGGGTCGCGAACACCGGGGAGCTGTTTTTT. Protein sequence: CASSLIGVANTGELFF. The chain combines TRBV5-1 with TRBJ2-2; TRBD2 might be the D (5 bases). Per germline, CDR1 SGHRS and CDR2 YFSETQ. The ends were cut back, 1 base at V and 0 bases at J, with 10 bases in the middle. This CDR3 is 16 amino acids long.

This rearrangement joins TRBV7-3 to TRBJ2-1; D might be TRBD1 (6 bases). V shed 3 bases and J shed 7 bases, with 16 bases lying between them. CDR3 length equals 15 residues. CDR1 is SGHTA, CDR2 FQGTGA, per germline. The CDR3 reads CASSFGAGVGNEQFF. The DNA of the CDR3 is TGTGCCAGCAGCTTCGGGGCAGGGGTAGGAAATGAGCAGTTCTTC.

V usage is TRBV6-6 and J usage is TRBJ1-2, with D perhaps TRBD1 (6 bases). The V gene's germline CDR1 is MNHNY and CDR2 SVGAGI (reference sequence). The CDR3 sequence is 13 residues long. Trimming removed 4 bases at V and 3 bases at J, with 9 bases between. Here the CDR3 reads CASSSTGYYGYTF. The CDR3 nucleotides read TGTGCCAGCAGTTCCACAGGGTACTATGGCTACACCTTC.

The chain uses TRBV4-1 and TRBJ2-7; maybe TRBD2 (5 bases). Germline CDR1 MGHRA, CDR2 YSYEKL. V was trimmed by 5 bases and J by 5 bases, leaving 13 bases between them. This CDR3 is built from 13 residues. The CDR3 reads CASSERRSDEQYF. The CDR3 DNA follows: TGCGCCAGCAGCGAAAGGAGGTCGGACGAGCAGTACTTC.

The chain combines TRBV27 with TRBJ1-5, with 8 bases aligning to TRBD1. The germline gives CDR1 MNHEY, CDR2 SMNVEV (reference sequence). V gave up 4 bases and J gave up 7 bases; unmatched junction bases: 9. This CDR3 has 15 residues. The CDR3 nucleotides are TGTGCCAGCAGTTCCGGGACAGGCCTTTGGCAGCCCCAGCATTTT. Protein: CASSSGTGLWQPQHF.

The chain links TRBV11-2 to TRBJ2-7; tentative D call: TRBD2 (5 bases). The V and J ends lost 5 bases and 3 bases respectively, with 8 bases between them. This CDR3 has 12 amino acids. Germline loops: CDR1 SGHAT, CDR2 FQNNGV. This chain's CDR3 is CASSRDYYEQYF. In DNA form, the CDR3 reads TGTGCCAGCAGCCGAGACTACTACGAGCAGTACTTC. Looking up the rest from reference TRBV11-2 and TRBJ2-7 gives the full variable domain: EAGVAQSPRYKIIEKRQSVAFWCNPISGHATLYWYQQILGQGPKLLIQFQNNGVVDDSQLPKDRFSAERLKGVDSTLKIQPAKLEDSAVYLCASSRDYYEQYFGPGTRLTVT.

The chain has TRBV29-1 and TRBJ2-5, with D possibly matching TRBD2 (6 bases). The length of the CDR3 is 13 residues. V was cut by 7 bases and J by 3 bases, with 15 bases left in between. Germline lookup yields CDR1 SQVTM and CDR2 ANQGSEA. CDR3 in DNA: TGCAGCGCCCAACGTGGGGAGGAAGAGACCCAGTACTTC. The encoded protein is CSAQRGEEETQYF. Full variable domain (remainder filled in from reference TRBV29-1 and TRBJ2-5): SAVISQKPSRDICQRGTSLTIQCQVDSQVTMMFWYRQQPGQSLTLIATANQGSEATYESGFVIDKFPISRPNLTFSTLTVSNMSPEDSSIYLCSAQRGEEETQYFGPGTRLLVL.

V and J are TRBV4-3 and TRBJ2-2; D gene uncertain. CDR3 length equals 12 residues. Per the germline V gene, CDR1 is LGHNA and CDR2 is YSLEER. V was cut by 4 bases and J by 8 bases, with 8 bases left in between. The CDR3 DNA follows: TGCGCCAGCAGCCTTGTTTCGGGGGAGCTGTTTTTT. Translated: CASSLVSGELFF.

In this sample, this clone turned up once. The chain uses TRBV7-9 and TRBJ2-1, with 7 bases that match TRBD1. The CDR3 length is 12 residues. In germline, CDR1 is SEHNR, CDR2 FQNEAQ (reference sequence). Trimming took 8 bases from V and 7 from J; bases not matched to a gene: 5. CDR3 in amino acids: CASSTTGNEQFF. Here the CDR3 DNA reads TGTGCCAGCTCCACGACAGGGAATGAGCAGTTCTTC.

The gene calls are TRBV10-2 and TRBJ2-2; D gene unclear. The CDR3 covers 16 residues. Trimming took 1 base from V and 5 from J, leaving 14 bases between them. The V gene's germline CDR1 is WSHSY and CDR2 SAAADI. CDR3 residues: CASSEFWEGRTGELFF. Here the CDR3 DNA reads TGCGCCAGCAGTGAGTTCTGGGAAGGAAGGACCGGGGAGCTGTTTTTT.

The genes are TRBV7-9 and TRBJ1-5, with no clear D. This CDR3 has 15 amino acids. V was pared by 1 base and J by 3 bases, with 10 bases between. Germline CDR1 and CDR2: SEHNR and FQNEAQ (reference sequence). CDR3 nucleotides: TGTGCCAGCAGCTTAGGGAACCAGCTCAATCAGCCCCAGCATTTT. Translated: CASSLGNQLNQPQHF.

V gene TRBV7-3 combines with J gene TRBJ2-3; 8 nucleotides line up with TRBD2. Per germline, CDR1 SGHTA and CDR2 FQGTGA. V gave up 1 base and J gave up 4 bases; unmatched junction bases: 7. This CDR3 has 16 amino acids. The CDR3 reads CASSLIAGSEADTQYF. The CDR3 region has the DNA TGTGCCAGCAGCTTAATAGCGGGATCCGAGGCAGATACGCAGTATTTT.

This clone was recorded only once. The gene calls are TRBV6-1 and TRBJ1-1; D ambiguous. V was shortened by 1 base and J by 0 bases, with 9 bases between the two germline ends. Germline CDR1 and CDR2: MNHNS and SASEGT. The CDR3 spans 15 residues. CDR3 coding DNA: TGTGCCAGCAGTGAAGAGCTCACATTGAACACTGAAGCTTTCTTT. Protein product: CASSEELTLNTEAFF.

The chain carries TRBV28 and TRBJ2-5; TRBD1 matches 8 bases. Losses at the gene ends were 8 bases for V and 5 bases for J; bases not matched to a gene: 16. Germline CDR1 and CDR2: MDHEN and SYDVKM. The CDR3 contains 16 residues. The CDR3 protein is CASSTTQDRVEETQYF. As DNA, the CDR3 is TGTGCCAGCTCTACGACGCAGGACAGGGTCGAGGAGACCCAGTACTTC.